These 9 T cell receptor beta chains share one sample of origin, sequenced in a study of identical twins. TCRdb called the 5' RACE reads again in MiXCR, with one record for every CDR3 protein. The repertoire holds hundreds of thousands of distinct CDR3 sequences, with approximately 6% as singletons. The specimen sequenced was naive T cells sorted from blood. The receptors originated from a man aged 18 to 30 in good health.

This clonotype was counted at least ten times. The chain carries TRBV19 and TRBJ2-1; 9 bases are shared with TRBD2. CDR3 length: 15 amino acids. Germline-derived CDR1 and CDR2 are LNHDA and SQIVND (reference sequence). Losses at the gene ends were 4 bases for V and 3 bases for J; bases not matched to a gene: 4. The DNA of the CDR3 is TGTGCCAGTAGTACCGTAGCGGGAGACTACAATGAGCAGTTCTTC. Translated, it gives CASSTVAGDYNEQFF.

This sequence joins TRBV12-3 or TRBV12-4 and TRBJ2-7; no firm D call. This CDR3 has 13 amino acids. V lost 6 bases, J lost 3 bases, and 12 bases lay in between. The CDR3 region has the DNA TGTGCCAGCAGACAGACCACTAACTACGAGCAGTACTTC. It encodes CASRQTTNYEQYF.

This clonotype occurred many times. The J gene is TRBJ2-3, the V gene TRBV6-1; D gene ambiguous. V shed 10 bases and J shed 0 bases, with 17 bases lying between them. Germline loops: CDR1 MNHNS, CDR2 SASEGT. This CDR3 has 15 amino acids. The CDR3 loop is CATSPLPTSTDTQYF. As DNA, the CDR3 is TGTGCCACTTCCCCGTTGCCTACTAGCACAGATACGCAGTATTTT.

This clonotype was detected ten times or more. This rearrangement joins TRBV9 to TRBJ2-3, with 14 bases lining up with TRBD2. The V segment lost 4 bases and the J segment 1 base; nucleotides outside the gene matches: 8. The CDR3 length is 18 residues. CDR1 SGDLS and CDR2 YYNGEE come from the germline V gene. The CDR3 DNA follows: TGTGCCAGCAGCCAAGACGGACTAGCGGGAGGTGGCACAGATACGCAGTATTTT. Encoded protein: CASSQDGLAGGGTDTQYF.

The rearrangement joins TRBV18 to TRBJ2-5, with a possible D match to TRBD2 (5 bases). This CDR3 contains 13 residues. V was pared by 4 bases and J by 5 bases, with 11 bases between. Germline loops: CDR1 KGHSH, CDR2 LQKENI. The CDR3: CASSRSGIETQYF. Here the CDR3 DNA reads TGTGCCAGCTCACGATCCGGGATCGAGACCCAGTACTTC.

The table lists this clonotype with a few counts. This chain joins TRBV18 and TRBJ2-7; TRBD2 matches at 7 bases. Trimming cost V 3 bases and J 5 bases; bases outside gene matches: 7. This CDR3 is built from 14 residues. Germline V lookup: CDR1 KGHSH, CDR2 LQKENI. DNA of the CDR3: TGTGCCAGCTCACCTCAAAGGGAGGGCCACGAGCAGTACGTC. This encodes CASSPQREGHEQYV.

In this sample, this clonotype turned up many times. The chain links TRBV20-1 to TRBJ2-1; TRBD2 agrees at 11 bases. Trimming at V came to 3 bases and at J to 5 bases, leaving 9 bases not matched to a gene. The V gene's germline CDR1 is DFQATT and CDR2 SNEGSKA (reference sequence). The CDR3 extends over 16 amino acids. The CDR3 DNA is TGCAGTGCTAGCCCGACTAGCGGGAAATATAACAATGAGCAGTTCTTC. It is translated as CSASPTSGKYNNEQFF.

This clonotype was seen a handful of times. The gene calls are TRBV5-1 and TRBJ2-4, with 7 bases identical to TRBD2. The CDR3 contains 17 residues. Germline V lookup: CDR1 SGHRS, CDR2 YFSETQ. Trimming removed 4 bases from V and 3 bases from J; junction bases left unmatched: 13. CDR3 residues: CASSPGGLAELKNIQYF. CDR3 nucleotide sequence: TGCGCCAGCAGCCCCGGCGGGCTAGCGGAGCTCAAAAACATTCAGTACTTC. Based on the CDR3 plus reference TRBV5-1 and TRBJ2-4, the full variable domain is KAGVTQTPRYLIKTRGQQVTLSCSPISGHRSVSWYQQTPGQGLQFLFEYFSETQRNKGNFPGRFSGRQFSNSRSEMNVSTLELGDSALYLCASSPGGLAELKNIQYFGAGTRLSVL.

The chain couples TRBV10-3 to TRBJ2-1; TRBD2 matches at 8 bases. The length of the CDR3 is 15 residues. The ends lost 0 bases at V and 4 bases at J; junction bases unmatched: 2. The germline V gene has CDR1 ENHRY and CDR2 SYGVKD. The CDR3 sequence is CAISESSSGYNEQFF. For the CDR3, the DNA is TGTGCCATCAGTGAGTCGTCTAGCGGGTACAATGAGCAGTTCTTC.